This TCR beta chain stems from a study of cytomegalovirus exposure and HLA in healthy donors. Points from the study as a whole: Across all donors, roughly uniform sequencing depth was an assumption of the presence/absence analyses. Common viral pathogens seemed, in a later analysis, to connect with several of the most significant clusters. A missense variant in DCLRE1C was later tied to TCR beta V- and J-gene trimming.

The CDR3 runs 17 residues. Germline values: CDR1 WNHNN, CDR2 SYGVQD (reference sequence). Trimming stripped 0 bases from V and 3 bases from J, with 18 bases between. A multiplex PCR was run with 60 Vbeta primers and 13 Jbeta primers. Profiled with immunoSEQ multiplex PCR; TCRdb holds only in-frame clones, not every one. The data contain 150,000 to 200,000 clones, around 75% of them singletons. Turning to this clone: The antigen is not known.

This chain uses TRBV10-1 with TRBJ2-7; D might be TRBD2 (6 bases). The receptor comes from a female donor in good health and CMV-seronegative. Sequencing was done on a sample of PBMCs. CDR3 region: CASSESRRVVGGYEQYF. CDR3 sequence (DNA): TGCGCCAGCAGTGAGTCGCGGAGGGTAGTTGGAGGCTACGAGCAGTACTTC.